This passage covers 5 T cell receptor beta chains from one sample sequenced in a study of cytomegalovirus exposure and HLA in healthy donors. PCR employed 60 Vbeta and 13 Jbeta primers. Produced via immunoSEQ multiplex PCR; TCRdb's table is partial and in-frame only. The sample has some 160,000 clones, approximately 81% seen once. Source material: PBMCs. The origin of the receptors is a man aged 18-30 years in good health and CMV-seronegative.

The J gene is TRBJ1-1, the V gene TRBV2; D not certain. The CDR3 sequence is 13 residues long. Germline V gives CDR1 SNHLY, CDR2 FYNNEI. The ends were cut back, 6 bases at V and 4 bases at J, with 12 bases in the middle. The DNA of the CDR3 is TGTGCCAGCAGCTATGAATCGGGCACTGAAGCTTTCTTT. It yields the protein CASSYESGTEAFF.

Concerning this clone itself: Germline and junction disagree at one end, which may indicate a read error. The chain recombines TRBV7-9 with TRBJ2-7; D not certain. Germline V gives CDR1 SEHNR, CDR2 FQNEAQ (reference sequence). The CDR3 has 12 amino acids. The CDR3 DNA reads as TGTTCCAGCAGCTTAGTCGTCTACGAGCAGTACTTC. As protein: CSSSLVVYEQYF.

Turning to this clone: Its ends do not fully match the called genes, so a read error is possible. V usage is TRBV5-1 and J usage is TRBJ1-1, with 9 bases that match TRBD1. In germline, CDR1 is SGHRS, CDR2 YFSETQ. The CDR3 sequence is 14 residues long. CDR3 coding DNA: TGCGCCAGCACCTTGGACAGGGGGAACACTGAAGCTTTCTTT. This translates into CASTLDRGNTEAFF.

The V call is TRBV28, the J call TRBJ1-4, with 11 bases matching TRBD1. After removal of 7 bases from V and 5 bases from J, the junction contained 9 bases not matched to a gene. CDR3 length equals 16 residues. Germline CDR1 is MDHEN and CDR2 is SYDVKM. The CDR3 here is CASTRGQGAQNEKLFF. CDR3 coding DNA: TGTGCCAGCACCCGAGGACAGGGGGCACAGAATGAAAAACTGTTTTTT. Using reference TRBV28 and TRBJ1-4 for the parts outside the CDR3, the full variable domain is DVKVTQSSRYLVKRTGEKVFLECVQDMDHENMFWYRQDPGLGLRLIYFSYDVKMKEKGDIPEGYSVSREKKERFSLILESASTNQTSMYLCASTRGQGAQNEKLFFGSGTQLSVL.

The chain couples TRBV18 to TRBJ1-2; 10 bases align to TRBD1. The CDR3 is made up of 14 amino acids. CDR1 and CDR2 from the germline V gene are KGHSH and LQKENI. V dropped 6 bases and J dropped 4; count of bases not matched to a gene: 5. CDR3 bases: TGTGCCAGCTCCCGGGACAGGGGTATCTATGGCTACACCTTC. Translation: CASSRDRGIYGYTF.